Shown below are 11 T cell receptor beta chains from a single sample sequenced in a study of CD8 T cells in ankylosing spondylitis. Overall study findings and caveats: Blood of patients with ankylosing spondylitis appeared to be characterized by a TCR beta motif of eight highly homologous variants.

For these TCRs, the target antigens are not known. MiXCR, run by TCRdb on the 5' RACE reads, gives a single entry per CDR3 protein. The table has fewer than 500,000 distinct CDR3 sequences, approximately 20% seen once. The sample taken for sequencing was blood, either unsorted or a sorted T cell fraction (not recorded which). Every receptor here comes from a male donor with ankylosing spondylitis.

This sequence joins TRBV9 and TRBJ2-2; D not certain. This CDR3 is built from 14 residues. Per germline, CDR1 SGDLS and CDR2 YYNGEE. V gave up 0 bases and J gave up 6 bases, with 9 bases separating them. The CDR3, as DNA: TGTGCCAGCAGCGTAGATCCAGTTCCCGGGGAGCTGTTTTTT. This gives the protein CASSVDPVPGELFF.

This clonotype was seen more than once but under ten times. J is TRBJ2-2 and V is TRBV5-1; possible D gene TRBD1, 6 bases. The germline CDR1 and CDR2 sequences are SGHRS and YFSETQ. Trimming cost V 3 bases and J 3 bases, with 15 bases left between them. The CDR3 loop spans 16 amino acids. CDR3 region: CASSSLQGDHTGELFF. DNA for the CDR3: TGCGCCAGCAGCTCACTACAGGGTGACCACACCGGGGAGCTGTTTTTT.

This clonotype appeared many times. The gene calls are TRBV29-1 and TRBJ2-7, with TRBD2 matching over 7 bases. Germline loops: CDR1 SQVTM, CDR2 ANQGSEA. The CDR3 covers 11 residues. With V trimmed by 2 bases and J by 7 bases, 2 bases remained unmatched. The CDR3 nucleotides read TGCAGCGTTGAACGAGCGGGAGAGCAGTACTTC. Translated: CSVERAGEQYF.

The chain has TRBV5-8 and TRBJ1-1; D ambiguous. Trimming cost V 0 bases and J 4 bases, with 4 bases left between them. The CDR3 consists of 12 residues. Germline V gives CDR1 SGHTS, CDR2 YDEGEE. The CDR3 nucleotides are TGTGCCAGCAGCTTGGTCTTCACTGAAGCTTTCTTT. This codes for CASSLVFTEAFF. The full variable domain, completed using reference TRBV5-8 and TRBJ1-1, is EAGVTQSPTHLIKTRGQQATLRCSPISGHTSVYWYQQALGLGLQFLLWYDEGEERNRGNFPPRFSGRQFPNYSSELNVNALELEDSALYLCASSLVFTEAFFGQGTRLTVV.

This clonotype appeared a few times. The V call is TRBV7-9, the J call TRBJ1-1; possible D gene TRBD1, 5 bases. Trimming removed 5 bases at V and 3 bases at J, with 16 bases between. The CDR3 sequence is 15 residues long. Germline lookup yields CDR1 SEHNR and CDR2 FQNEAQ (reference sequence). The CDR3 DNA sequence: TGTGCCAGCAGCCCAGTGGGGACGGCGGACACTGAAGCTTTCTTT. This encodes CASSPVGTADTEAFF.

The V call is TRBV6-1, the J call TRBJ2-6; possibly TRBD1 for D (6 bases). CDR3 size: 17 residues. CDR1 and CDR2 from the germline V gene are MNHNS and SASEGT. The germline V and J ends were trimmed by 6 bases and 0 bases, with 15 bases remaining between them. The DNA of the CDR3 is TGTGCCAGCAGCCGACCGGGACACCTCTCTGGGGCCAACGTCCTGACTTTC. Translated, it gives CASSRPGHLSGANVLTF.

The CDR3 loop is CASSSSLGGYNSPLHF. In DNA, the CDR3 is TGCGCCAGCAGCTCCTCCCTCGGCGGTTATAATTCACCCCTCCACTTT. The J gene is TRBJ1-6, the V gene TRBV5-1; D unclear. This CDR3 spans 16 amino acids. From germline, CDR1 is SGHRS and CDR2 YFSETQ. Trimming cost V 3 bases and J 4 bases, with 14 bases left between them.

The chain carries TRBV5-1 and TRBJ1-1, with D possibly matching TRBD1 (5 bases). Germline loops: CDR1 SGHRS, CDR2 YFSETQ. This CDR3 has 14 amino acids. V lost 4 bases, J lost 1 base, and 11 bases lay in between. The CDR3 coding sequence is TGCGCCAGCAGCGTAACACAGGAGAACACTGAAGCTTTCTTT. Amino acids: CASSVTQENTEAFF.

The J gene is TRBJ2-7, the V gene TRBV12-3 or TRBV12-4, with 7 bases that match TRBD2. Trimming cost V 1 base and J 5 bases; bases outside gene matches: 5. This CDR3 is built from 14 residues. CDR3 coding DNA: TGTGCCAGCAGTTTAGGCCTAGCGGTCCACGAGCAGTACTTC. Residues: CASSLGLAVHEQYF.

V usage is TRBV20-1 and J usage is TRBJ2-3; 9 positions agree with TRBD2. Germline CDR1 reads DFQATT; CDR2 reads SNEGSKA (reference sequence). This CDR3 has 16 residues. V lost 6 bases to trimming and J lost 3 bases; unmatched junction nucleotides: 13. The CDR3 DNA sequence: TGCAGTGCCAATGAGCAAACAGCGGGAGGTACAGATACGCAGTATTTT. Encoded protein: CSANEQTAGGTDTQYF.

This clonotype has a handful of counts. The genes are TRBV7-2 and TRBJ2-7; 10 nucleotides line up with TRBD1. J gave up 6 bases and V 2 bases, and 13 bases lay outside the gene matches. CDR3 length: 17 amino acids. Germline CDR1 and CDR2: SGHTA and FQGNSA. The DNA of the CDR3 is TGTGCCAGCAGCTTAAATGCTGGTGGGGGACAGGGGTCCGAGCAGTACTTC. It yields the protein CASSLNAGGGQGSEQYF.